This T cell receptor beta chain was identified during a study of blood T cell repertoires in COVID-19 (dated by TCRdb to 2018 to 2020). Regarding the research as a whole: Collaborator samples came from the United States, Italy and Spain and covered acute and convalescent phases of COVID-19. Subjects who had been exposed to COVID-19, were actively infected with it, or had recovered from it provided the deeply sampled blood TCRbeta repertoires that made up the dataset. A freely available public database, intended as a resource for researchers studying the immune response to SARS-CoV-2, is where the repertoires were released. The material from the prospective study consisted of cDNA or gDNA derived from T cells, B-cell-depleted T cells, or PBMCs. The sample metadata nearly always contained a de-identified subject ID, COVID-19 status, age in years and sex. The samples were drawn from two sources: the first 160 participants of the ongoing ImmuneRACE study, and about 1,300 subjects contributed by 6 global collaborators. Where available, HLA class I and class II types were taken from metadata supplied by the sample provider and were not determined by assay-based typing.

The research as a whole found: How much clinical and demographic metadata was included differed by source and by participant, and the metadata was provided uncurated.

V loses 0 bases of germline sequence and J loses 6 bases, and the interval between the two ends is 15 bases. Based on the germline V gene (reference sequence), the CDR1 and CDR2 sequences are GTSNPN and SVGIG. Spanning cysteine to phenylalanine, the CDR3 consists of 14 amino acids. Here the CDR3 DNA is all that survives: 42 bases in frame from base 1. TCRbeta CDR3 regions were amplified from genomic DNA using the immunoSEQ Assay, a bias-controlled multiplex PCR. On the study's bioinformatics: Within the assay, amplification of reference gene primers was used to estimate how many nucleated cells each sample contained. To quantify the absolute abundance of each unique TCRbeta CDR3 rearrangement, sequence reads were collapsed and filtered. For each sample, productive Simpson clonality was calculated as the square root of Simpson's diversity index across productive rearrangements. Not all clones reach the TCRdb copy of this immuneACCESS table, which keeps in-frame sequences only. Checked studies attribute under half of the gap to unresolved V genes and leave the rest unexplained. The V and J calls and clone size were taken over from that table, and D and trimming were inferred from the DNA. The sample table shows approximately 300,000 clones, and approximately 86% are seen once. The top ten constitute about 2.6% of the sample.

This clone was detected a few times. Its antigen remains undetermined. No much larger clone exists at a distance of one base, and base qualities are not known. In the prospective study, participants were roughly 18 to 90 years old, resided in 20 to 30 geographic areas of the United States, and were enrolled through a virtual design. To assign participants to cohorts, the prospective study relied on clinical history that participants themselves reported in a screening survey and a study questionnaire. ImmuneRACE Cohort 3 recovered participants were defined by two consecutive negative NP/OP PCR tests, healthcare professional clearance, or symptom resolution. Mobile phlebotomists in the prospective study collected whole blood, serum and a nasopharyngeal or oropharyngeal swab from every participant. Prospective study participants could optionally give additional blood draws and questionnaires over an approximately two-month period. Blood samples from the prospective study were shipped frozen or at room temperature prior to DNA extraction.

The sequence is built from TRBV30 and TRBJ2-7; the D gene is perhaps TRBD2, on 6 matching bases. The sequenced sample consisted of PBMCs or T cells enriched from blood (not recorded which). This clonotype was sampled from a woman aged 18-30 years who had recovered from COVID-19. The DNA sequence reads TGTGCCTGGAGTGTAGCTAGGGAGGCGACCGAGCAGTACTTC. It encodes CAWSVAREATEQYF.